This T cell receptor (beta chain) stems from a study of T cells after yellow fever vaccination. Study-wide context: SMART-Seq v4 Ultra Low Input prepared the low-cell-number fractions. Findings of the study overall: Only a minor proportion of clonotypes was detected across both CD4 and CD8 compartments. After the booster, 96% of CD4 and 75% to 90% of CD8 primary-response clones were re-detected.

V dropped 5 bases and J dropped 2; count of bases not matched to a gene: 10. The germline V gene encodes CDR1 SGHAT and CDR2 FQNNGV. The CDR3 spans 16 residues. Comment on this clonotype: As yet, its antigen is unknown.

In making TCR cDNA, 5'RACE template switching added a universal primer site and UMIs to it. TCRdb independently ran MiXCR on the 5' RACE reads; one entry per CDR3 protein. The data hold around 550,000 distinct CDR3 sequences, with under 25% observed a single time. The sample was PBMCs, taken 15 days after the yellow fever booster vaccination. This TCR was recovered from a man aged 25 to 45 who received the YFV17D yellow fever vaccine. The chain couples TRBV11-2 to TRBJ2-5; 8 positions match TRBD2. This chain's CDR3 is CASSQPLAGQQETQYF. CDR3 DNA: TGTGCCAGCAGCCAACCCCTAGCGGGTCAACAAGAGACCCAGTACTTC.